This TCR beta chain comes out of a study of T cell responses to AZD1222 COVID-19 vaccine. Study background: The analysis combined second doses at about 4 or about 12 weeks.

The study, taken as a whole, reports: Variant regions that are unmutated are reportedly the target of nearly half of spike-specific TCRs. Repertoire collection took place solely once the T cell response had peaked.

Germline assignment: CDR1 MNHEY and CDR2 SVGAGI. Deletions cut 2 bases from V and 0 bases from J, with 11 bases between. CDR3 length: 15 residues. To note about this clone: Its specificity is unknown.

The method was immunoSEQ multiplex PCR; TCRdb's version includes in-frame clones alone and lacks a portion of them. Among 120,000 or so clones listed, around 87% were seen once. The sample was peripheral blood, taken on day 0 of AZD1222 vaccination. The chain couples TRBV6-5 to TRBJ2-7; D gene uncertain. The clonotype comes from an adult in good health. The chain's CDR3 is CASSYRAWDSYEQYF. CDR3 in DNA: TGTGCCAGCAGTTACCGCGCCTGGGACTCCTACGAGCAGTACTTC.